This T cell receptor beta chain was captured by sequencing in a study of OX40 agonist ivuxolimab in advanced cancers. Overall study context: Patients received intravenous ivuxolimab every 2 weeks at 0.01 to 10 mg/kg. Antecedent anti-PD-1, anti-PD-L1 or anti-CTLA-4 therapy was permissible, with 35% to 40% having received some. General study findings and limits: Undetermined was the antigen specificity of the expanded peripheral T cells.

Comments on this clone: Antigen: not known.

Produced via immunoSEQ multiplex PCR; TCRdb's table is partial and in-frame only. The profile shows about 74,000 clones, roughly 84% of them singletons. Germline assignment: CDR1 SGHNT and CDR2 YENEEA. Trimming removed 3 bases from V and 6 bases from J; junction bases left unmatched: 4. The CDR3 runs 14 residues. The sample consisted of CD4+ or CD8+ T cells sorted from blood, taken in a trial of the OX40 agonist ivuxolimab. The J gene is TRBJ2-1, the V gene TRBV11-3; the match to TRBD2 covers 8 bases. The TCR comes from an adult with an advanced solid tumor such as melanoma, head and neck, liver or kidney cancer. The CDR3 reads CASSFSGSGNEQFF. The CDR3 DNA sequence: TGTGCCAGCAGCTTCAGCGGGAGCGGCAATGAGCAGTTCTTC.